This record covers a single T cell receptor (beta chain). This sample was taken from a study of blood T cell repertoires in COVID-19. Original methodology: Quantification of nucleated cells was approximated via reference gene primer amplification. Repertoires were generated with immunoSEQ multiplex PCR, while TCRdb's copy carries only in-frame clones and drops some. D and trimming come from the DNA, and the V and J calls and clone size come from that table. The data show around 200,000 clones, with approximately 80% seen just once and 9.5% to 15% held by the top ten. The TCR sequence derives from a woman aged 45-65 years with acute or convalescent COVID-19. The sequenced sample consisted of peripheral blood.

The CDR3 is CASSRLLTGYGEQYF. The CDR3 DNA follows: TGTGCCAGCAGTCGGCTACTGACAGGGTATGGGGAGCAGTACTTC. This chain links TRBV28 with TRBJ2-7, with 7 bases that match TRBD1. CDR3 length: 15 amino acids. CDR1 is MDHEN and CDR2 is SYDVKM in the germline V gene. V was clipped by 5 bases and J by 7 bases; unmatched bases: 14.